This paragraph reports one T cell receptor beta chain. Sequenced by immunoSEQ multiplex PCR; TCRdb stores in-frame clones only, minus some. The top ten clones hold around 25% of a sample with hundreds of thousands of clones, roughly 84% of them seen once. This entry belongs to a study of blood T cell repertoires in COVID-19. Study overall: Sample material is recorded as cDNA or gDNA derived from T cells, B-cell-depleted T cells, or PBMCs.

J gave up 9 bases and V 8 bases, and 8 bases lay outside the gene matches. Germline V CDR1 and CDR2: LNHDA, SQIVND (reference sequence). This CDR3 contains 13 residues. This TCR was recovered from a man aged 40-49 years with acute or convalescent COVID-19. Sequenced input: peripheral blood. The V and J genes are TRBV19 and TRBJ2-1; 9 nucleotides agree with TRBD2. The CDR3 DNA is TGTGCCAGTGGTCCAGCGGGAGGCACTGAGCAGTTCTTC. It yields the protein CASGPAGGTEQFF.